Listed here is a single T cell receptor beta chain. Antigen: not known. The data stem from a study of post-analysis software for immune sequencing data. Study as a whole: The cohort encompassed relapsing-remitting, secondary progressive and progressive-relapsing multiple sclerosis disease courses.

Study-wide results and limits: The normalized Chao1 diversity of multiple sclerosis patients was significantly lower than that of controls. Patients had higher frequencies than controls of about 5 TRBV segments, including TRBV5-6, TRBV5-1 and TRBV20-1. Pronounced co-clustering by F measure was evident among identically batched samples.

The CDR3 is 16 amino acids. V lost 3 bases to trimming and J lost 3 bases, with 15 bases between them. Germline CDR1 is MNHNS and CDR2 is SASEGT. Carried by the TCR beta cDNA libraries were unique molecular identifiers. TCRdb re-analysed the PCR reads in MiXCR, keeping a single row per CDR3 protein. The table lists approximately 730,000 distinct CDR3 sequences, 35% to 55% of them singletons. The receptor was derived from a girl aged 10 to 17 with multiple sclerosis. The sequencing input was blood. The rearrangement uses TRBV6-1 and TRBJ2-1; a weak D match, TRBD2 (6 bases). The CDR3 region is CASSERLTGVYNEQFF. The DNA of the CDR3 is TGTGCCAGCAGTGAGCGCCTCACGGGAGTCTACAATGAGCAGTTCTTC.